The 3 T cell receptor beta chains below were found in one sample sequenced in a study of blood T cell repertoires in COVID-19. The assay was immunoSEQ multiplex PCR, and TCRdb's table has in-frame clones only and misses some. The sample includes about 390,000 clones, more than 75% of them seen just once. The specimen was PBMCs or T cells enriched from blood (not recorded which). Receptors were obtained from a woman aged 45-65 years who had recovered from COVID-19.

Regarding this clone: Sequence at one end of the junction differs from germline and may be a read error. This rearrangement joins TRBV12-3 or TRBV12-4 to TRBJ1-2; D is unresolved. The CDR3 runs to 11 residues. CDR3: CASSRVSKPIF. The CDR3 DNA follows: TGTGCCAGCAGCCGAGTGTCAAAGCCGATATTC.

V is TRBV5-1 and J is TRBJ1-3; 8 positions agree with TRBD1. CDR1 and CDR2 from the germline V gene are SGHRS and YFSETQ. Trimming at V came to 3 bases and at J to 4 bases, leaving 3 bases not matched to a gene. The CDR3 is 14 residues long. This CDR3 is CASSWTGFGNTIYF. As DNA, the CDR3 is TGCGCCAGCAGCTGGACAGGGTTCGGAAACACCATATATTTT.

V and J are TRBV28 and TRBJ1-5; D not resolved. CDR1 and CDR2 from the germline V gene are MDHEN and SYDVKM. The CDR3 loop spans 17 amino acids. The V gene lost 1 base and the J gene lost 0 bases, with 13 bases spanning the gap. CDR3 amino acids: CASSLLTPTYSNQPQHF. In DNA, the CDR3 is TGTGCCAGCAGTTTATTAACCCCAACCTATAGCAATCAGCCCCAGCATTTT.